Listed here is a single T cell receptor beta chain. Its antigen is currently unknown. The source of the sample is a study of T cell repertoires in cytomegalovirus infection. Study information: A matching HLA type, together with CMV infection, was signaled by public TCR beta signatures.

Study findings and constraints: Dominant in the ex vivo response were TCR beta clonotypes restricted by HLA-C and specific for CMV. Cumulated frequencies of public TCR beta families served to identify carriers of CMV plus the relevant HLA.

The CDR3 length is 13 residues. V lost 6 bases, J lost 6 bases, and 10 bases stayed unmatched. Germline-derived CDR1 and CDR2 are DFQATT and SNEGSKA (reference sequence). TCRdb itself ran the reads through MiXCR, one entry per CDR3 protein. The top ten clones hold around 9.1% of a sample with approximately 140,000 distinct CDR3 sequences, about 10% of them seen once. This chain uses TRBV20-1 with TRBJ1-1; 7 bases line up with TRBD1. Sequencing used PBMCs. The TCR comes from a human donor in good health (CMV status not recorded). Some clones in this sample may be carry-over from other donors' samples. CDR3 nucleotide sequence: TGCAGTGCGCCACAGGGGAAGAAGGCTGAAGCTTTCTTT. This sequence encodes CSAPQGKKAEAFF.